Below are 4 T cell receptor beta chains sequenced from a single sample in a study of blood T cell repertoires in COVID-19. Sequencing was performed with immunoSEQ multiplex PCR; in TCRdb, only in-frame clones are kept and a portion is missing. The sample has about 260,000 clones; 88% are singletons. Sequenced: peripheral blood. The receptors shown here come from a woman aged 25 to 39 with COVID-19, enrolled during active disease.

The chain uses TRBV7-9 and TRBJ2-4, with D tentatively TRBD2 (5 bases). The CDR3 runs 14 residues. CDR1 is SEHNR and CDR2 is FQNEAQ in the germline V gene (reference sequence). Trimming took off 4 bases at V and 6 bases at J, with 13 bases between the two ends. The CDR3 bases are TGTGCCAGCAGCTCGGGGAGCGGAGGAAACATTCAGTACTTC. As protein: CASSSGSGGNIQYF. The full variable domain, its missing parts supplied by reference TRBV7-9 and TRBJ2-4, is DTGVSQNPRHKITKRGQNVTFRCDPISEHNRLYWYRQTLGQGPEFLTYFQNEAQLEKSRLLSDRFSAERPKGSFSTLEIQRTEQGDSAMYLCASSSGSGGNIQYFGAGTRLSVL.

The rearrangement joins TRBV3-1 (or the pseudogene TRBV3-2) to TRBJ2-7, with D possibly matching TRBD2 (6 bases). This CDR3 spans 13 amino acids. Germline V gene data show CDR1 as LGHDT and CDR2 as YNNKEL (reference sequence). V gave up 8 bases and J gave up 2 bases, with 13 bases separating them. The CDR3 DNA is TGTGCCAGCCGGGGCGGAGGGGCCTACGAGCAGTACTTC. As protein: CASRGGGAYEQYF.

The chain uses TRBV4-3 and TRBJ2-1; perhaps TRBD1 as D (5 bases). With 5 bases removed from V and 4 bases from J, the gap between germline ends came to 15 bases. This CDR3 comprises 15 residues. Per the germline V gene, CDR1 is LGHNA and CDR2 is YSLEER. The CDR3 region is CASSTLLRGYNEQFF. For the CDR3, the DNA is TGCGCCAGCAGCACCCTCCTTAGGGGATACAATGAGCAGTTCTTC.

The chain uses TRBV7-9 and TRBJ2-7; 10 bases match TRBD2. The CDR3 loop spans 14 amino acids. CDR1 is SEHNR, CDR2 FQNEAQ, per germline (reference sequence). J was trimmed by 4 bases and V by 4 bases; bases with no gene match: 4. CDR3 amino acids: CASSSSGRGYEQYF. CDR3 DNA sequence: TGTGCCAGCAGCTCTAGCGGGAGAGGTTACGAGCAGTACTTC.